These T cell receptor beta chains were read from a single sample in a study of T cells expressing NK-cell markers. TCRdb reprocessed the 5' RACE reads, with one entry per CDR3 protein and no DNA. This table lists around 140,000 distinct CDR3 sequences. Specimen: blood T cells: a sorted CD56 or NKG2C T cell subset, CD4+ or CD8+ T cells, or bulk PBMC T cells (not recorded which). These TCRs come from a man younger than 35 in good health. Both conserved end residues are part of each CDR3. The order of the fields is V gene, CDR3 length, J gene, CDR3 protein.

TRBV12-3/TRBV12-4	15	TRBJ2-3	CASSLGRAGTDTQYF
TRBV7-2	13	TRBJ1-1	CASSLRYPKLAFF
TRBV12-3/TRBV12-4	12	TRBJ2-5	CASSLKKETQYF
TRBV11-2	12	TRBJ2-1	CASSLTGDEQFF
TRBV29-1	14	TRBJ2-1	CSVEDTWGQGEQFF
TRBV11-3	15	TRBJ2-7	CASSAGRLGAYEQYF
TRBV5-4	14	TRBJ2-7	CANSLGGLGPEQYF
TRBV7-6	15	TRBJ2-1	CASSLAGGSRSEQFF
TRBV11-2	15	TRBJ2-1	CASSLAQTLYNEQFF
TRBV3-1	17	TRBJ2-3	CASSQAALSLHTDTQYF
TRBV20-1	15	TRBJ2-2	CSASRPPRNTGELFF
TRBV29-1	13	TRBJ2-3	CSAAWERTDTQYF
TRBV11-2	14	TRBJ1-4	CASSLGIGVGELFF
TRBV7-9	16	TRBJ2-5	CASSPISPGIQETQYF
TRBV14	15	TRBJ2-1	CASSQVSPEYNEQFF
TRBV4-3	13	TRBJ2-7	CASSQARGNEQYF
TRBV18	14	TRBJ2-3	CASSPPRITDTQYF
TRBV7-6	16	TRBJ2-2	CASRPPGTGNTGELFF
TRBV4-2	15	TRBJ2-1	CASSQYWGGGNEQFF
TRBV4-1	15	TRBJ2-4	CASSQGTSGSYIQYF
TRBV4-3	16	TRBJ1-5	CASSQDKGQKNQPQHF
TRBV4-1	16	TRBJ2-2	CASSPSSNGNTGELFF
TRBV10-3	17	TRBJ2-2	CAISPMVGGLNTGELFF
TRBV9	16	TRBJ2-1	CASSNFSAGWVNEQFF
TRBV6-5	13	TRBJ2-1	CASSYWGYGEQFF
TRBV12-3/TRBV12-4	14	TRBJ2-1	CASSTLSSYNEQFF
TRBV9	16	TRBJ1-1	CASSVAPAAVYTEAFF
TRBV18	18	TRBJ2-3	CASSPQNRDSVFTDTQYF
TRBV6-1	13	TRBJ2-5	CASLAGDGETQYF
TRBV5-4	14	TRBJ2-4	CASSLGRSLDIQYF
TRBV28	13	TRBJ2-7	CASQAVPAYEQYF
TRBV2	14	TRBJ2-1	CASIFSHTYNEQFF